These T cell receptor beta chains were read from a single sample in a study of cytomegalovirus exposure and HLA in healthy donors. Clones were sequenced by immunoSEQ multiplex PCR, and TCRdb holds only the in-frame ones, with some missing. Counted here are some 87,000 clones, over 75% occurring once; the ten biggest clones make up approximately 7%. Input material: PBMCs. These TCRs come from a man aged 50 to 59 in good health and CMV-seropositive. Both conserved end residues are part of each CDR3. Each record gives: V gene, D gene, J gene, CDR3 DNA, CDR3 protein. The D gene is left open where the match is weak.

>TRBV13|NA|TRBJ2-6
TGTGCCAGCAGCTTAGGGGGGGGACTGGCCGGGGCCAACGTCCTGACTTTC
CASSLGGGLAGANVLTF
>TRBV25-1|TRBD1|TRBJ1-2
TGTGCCAGCACTACAGGGGAGGACTACTATGGCTACACCTTC
CASTTGEDYYGYTF
>TRBV27|TRBD2|TRBJ2-1
TGTGCCAGCAGACCGCTCTTCAGCGGGGGTATCTCCTACAATGAGCAGTTCTTC
CASRPLFSGGISYNEQFF
>TRBV9|NA|TRBJ2-1
TGTGCCAGCAGCGTAGCGGGGGTCCGCCAATCCTACAATGAGCAGTTCTTC
CASSVAGVRQSYNEQFF
>TRBV9|TRBD1|TRBJ1-2
TGTGCCAGCAGCATCGAGGGGGCGTATGGCTACACCTTC
CASSIEGAYGYTF
>TRBV7-8|NA|TRBJ1-1
TGTGCCAGCACCGCTAGGGGCGGGGGGAACACTGAAGCTTTCTTT
CASTARGGGNTEAFF
>TRBV19|NA|TRBJ1-2
TGTGCCAGTAGTACGCCTGCATATGGCAGCGGCTTGGGGGGCTACACCTTC
CASSTPAYGSGLGGYTF
>TRBV7-6|NA|TRBJ1-4
TGTGCCAGCAGCTCTCATACGACAGGCGTTAATGAAAAACTGTTTTTT
CASSSHTTGVNEKLFF
>TRBV5-6|NA|TRBJ2-1
TGTGCCAGCAGCTTGGGGGCCAATGAGCAGTTCTTC
CASSLGANEQFF
>TRBV7-2|NA|TRBJ1-1
TGTGCCAGCAGCCTCGGAGCCACAGGGTCATACACTGAAGCTTTCTTT
CASSLGATGSYTEAFF